Listed here are 26 T cell receptor beta chains from one sample, sequenced in a study of cytomegalovirus exposure and HLA in healthy donors. Use of 60 Vbeta and 13 Jbeta primers characterized the PCR. Sequenced by immunoSEQ multiplex PCR; TCRdb stores in-frame clones only, minus some. This sample has about 140,000 clones; more than 75% occur once, and the top ten carry about 2.4%. The specimen sequenced was PBMCs. Receptor source: a woman between 18 and 29 years old in good health and CMV-seropositive.

The genes are TRBV11-2 and TRBJ1-1; perhaps TRBD1 as D (6 bases). Germline V gene sequence: CDR1 SGHAT, CDR2 FQNNGV. Trimming took 1 base from V and 11 from J, leaving 14 bases between them. The CDR3 has 13 amino acids. The CDR3: CASSLGDISMAFF. The CDR3 DNA reads TGTGCCAGCAGCTTAGGGGACATTTCAATGGCTTTCTTT.

The chain couples TRBV29-1 to TRBJ2-7; D is ambiguous. The CDR3 spans 14 residues. CDR1 is SQVTM and CDR2 is ANQGSEA in the germline V gene. The V and J ends lost 4 bases and 0 bases respectively, with 13 bases between them. The chain's CDR3 is CSVVLVMSSYEQYF. DNA of the CDR3: TGCAGCGTTGTTTTAGTGATGAGCTCCTACGAGCAGTACTTC.

The chain has TRBV7-2 and TRBJ2-3, with 7 bases identical to TRBD1. The CDR3 is 14 residues long. Looked up from germline, CDR1 is SGHTA and CDR2 is FQGNSA. V was clipped by 5 bases and J by 7 bases; unmatched bases: 9. CDR3 in amino acids: CASSNDRVRNTQYF. CDR3 bases: TGTGCCAGCAGCAACGACAGGGTACGGAATACGCAGTATTTT.

J is TRBJ1-1 and V is TRBV12-5; no reliable D call. V lost 6 bases to trimming and J lost 1 base, with 9 bases between them. The V gene's germline CDR1 is LGHNT and CDR2 FRNRAP. The CDR3 is 13 residues long. CDR3 sequence (DNA): TGTGCTAGTGGCTATGGTCAGAACACTGAAGCTTTCTTT. Translating gives CASGYGQNTEAFF.

The chain carries TRBV30 and TRBJ2-5; TRBD2 matches 10 bases. The J segment lost 4 bases and the V segment lost 7 bases, leaving 15 bases of the junction unmatched. This CDR3 has 16 residues. Germline loops: CDR1 GTSNPN, CDR2 SVGIG (reference sequence). The CDR3 DNA is TGTGCCTCCCAAGCGGGGGGGCATGAGGGAGTAGAGACCCAGTACTTC. Protein sequence: CASQAGGHEGVETQYF.

Turning to this clone: At one end the junction does not follow the germline gene, possibly because of a read error. The chain carries TRBV13 and TRBJ2-5, with TRBD1 identical over 8 bases. The CDR3 length is 14 residues. Per the germline V gene, CDR1 is PRHDT and CDR2 is FYEKMQ (reference sequence). The CDR3 nucleotides read TGTGCCAGCAGCATAGGACAGGGCGCGGAGACCCAGTACTTC. Translating gives CASSIGQGAETQYF.

V gene TRBV6-5 combines with J gene TRBJ1-2; D is ambiguous. Germline loops: CDR1 MNHEY, CDR2 SVGAGI. V lost 2 bases and J lost 4, with 11 bases in between. The CDR3 contains 14 residues. The chain's CDR3 is CASSYKEGSYGYTF. CDR3 DNA: TGTGCCAGCAGTTACAAGGAGGGAAGCTATGGCTACACCTTC.

This rearrangement joins TRBV7-2 to TRBJ2-5; D perhaps matches TRBD1 (6 bases). Germline V lookup: CDR1 SGHTA, CDR2 FQGNSA. The V end was cut by 1 base, the J end by 4 bases, with 16 bases between. The CDR3 is 16 amino acids. The CDR3 nucleotides read TGTGCCAGCAGCTTAGGGGGCAGGGGAAAGGTAGAGACCCAGTACTTC. Its translation: CASSLGGRGKVETQYF.

Here the CDR3 reads CASSSYRGHGYTF. CDR3 nucleotide sequence: TGTGCCAGCAGCTCCTACAGGGGACACGGCTACACCTTC. The chain employs TRBV7-6 and TRBJ1-2; 7 bases align to TRBD1. The germline CDR1 and CDR2 sequences are SGHVS and FNYEAQ. Losses at the gene ends were 4 bases for V and 8 bases for J; bases not matched to a gene: 7. CDR3 size: 13 residues.

The chain carries TRBV4-2 and TRBJ2-3, with D possibly matching TRBD2 (5 bases). This CDR3 is built from 14 residues. Between the trimmed V and J ends, which lost 0 bases and 9 bases, there was a span of 13 bases. Germline V lookup: CDR1 LGHNA, CDR2 YNFKEQ. Here the CDR3 reads CASSQEGYGETQYF. The CDR3 region has the DNA TGTGCCAGCAGCCAAGAGGGCTATGGGGAGACGCAGTATTTT.

This chain joins TRBV5-1 and TRBJ2-3; TRBD2 matches at 16 bases. The CDR3 loop spans 18 amino acids. J was trimmed by 4 bases and V by 0 bases; bases with no gene match: 5. Germline values: CDR1 SGHRS, CDR2 YFSETQ. The CDR3 nucleotides are TGCGCCAGCAGCTTGGCAGGGACTAGCGGGGGGGTCTCAGATACGCAGTATTTT. The encoded protein is CASSLAGTSGGVSDTQYF.

The chain links TRBV5-1 to TRBJ1-6, with D possibly being TRBD1 (5 bases). CDR3 length equals 15 residues. Germline values: CDR1 SGHRS, CDR2 YFSETQ. Trimming removed 0 bases from V and 7 bases from J, with 11 bases in between. As DNA, the CDR3 is TGCGCCAGCAGCTTGGTAGGGGCAAGAAATTCACCCCTCCACTTT. This sequence encodes CASSLVGARNSPLHF.

The CDR3 nucleotides read TGCGCCAGCAGGTGGGCAGGGGCCTCTGAAGCTTTCTTT. It specifies CASRWAGASEAFF. This rearrangement joins TRBV5-1 to TRBJ1-1; tentatively, D is TRBD1 (6 bases). The germline V and J ends were trimmed by 5 bases and 6 bases, with 14 bases remaining between them. The CDR3 runs to 13 residues. Germline values: CDR1 SGHRS, CDR2 YFSETQ.

This sequence joins TRBV23-1 and TRBJ2-7, with D possibly matching TRBD1 (5 bases). TRBV23-1 falls under the ORF class, with uncertain function. The ends were cut back, 3 bases at V and 3 bases at J, with 9 bases in the middle. The CDR3 totals 13 residues. CDR3 in DNA: TGCGCCAGCAGTCATCAAAGGGGCTACGAGCAGTACTTC. Translating it yields CASSHQRGYEQYF.

The V call is TRBV9, the J call TRBJ1-2; tentative D call: TRBD1 (5 bases). Germline V gene sequence: CDR1 SGDLS, CDR2 YYNGEE. The V gene lost 2 bases and the J gene lost 10 bases, with 12 bases spanning the gap. CDR3 length: 12 residues. CDR3 amino acids: CASSVGGDVYTF. CDR3 coding DNA: TGTGCCAGCAGCGTGGGGGGGGACGTCTACACCTTC. Full variable domain (outside the CDR3, taken from reference TRBV9 and TRBJ1-2): DSGVTQTPKHLITATGQRVTLRCSPRSGDLSVYWYQQSLDQGLQFLIQYYNGEERAKGNILERFSAQQFPDLHSELNLSSLELGDSALYFCASSVGGDVYTFGSGTRLTVV.

This clone occurred once. The chain combines TRBV7-2 with TRBJ2-7; no firm D call. The CDR3 totals 14 residues. Germline CDR1 is SGHTA and CDR2 is FQGNSA. Trimming took 1 base from V and 1 from J, leaving 8 bases between them. The CDR3 here is CASSLEPGSYEQYF. In DNA form, the CDR3 reads TGTGCCAGCAGCTTAGAACCAGGTTCCTACGAGCAGTACTTC. The whole variable domain, filled in from reference TRBV7-2 and TRBJ2-7, reads GAGVSQSPSNKVTEKGKDVELRCDPISGHTALYWYRQSLGQGLEFLIYFQGNSAPDKSGLPSDRFSAERTGGSVSTLTIQRTQQEDSAVYLCASSLEPGSYEQYFGPGTRLTVT.

V is TRBV29-1 and J is TRBJ2-5, with TRBD2 matching 11 bases. V was clipped by 3 bases and J by 4 bases; unmatched bases: 4. The CDR3 sequence is 14 residues long. Germline V gene sequence: CDR1 SQVTM, CDR2 ANQGSEA. The CDR3 nucleotides are TGCAGCGTTGACGCTAGCGGGGGGTCAGAGACCCAGTACTTC. It codes for CSVDASGGSETQYF.

The gene calls are TRBV6-1 and TRBJ2-7, with 11 bases fitting TRBD1. This CDR3 spans 15 amino acids. With 6 bases clipped from V and 3 bases from J, the junction kept 7 bases outside the gene matches. Germline values: CDR1 MNHNS, CDR2 SASEGT. The DNA of the CDR3 is TGTGCCAGCAGGGAGCGGACAGGGGGCGGCTACGAGCAGTACTTC. Protein sequence: CASRERTGGGYEQYF.

V and J are TRBV7-2 and TRBJ1-2; D possibly corresponds to TRBD1 (6 bases). The V and J ends lost 1 base and 0 bases respectively, with 9 bases between them. CDR1 is SGHTA, CDR2 FQGNSA, per germline. The CDR3 is 15 amino acids. The CDR3 reads CASSLVQGSNYGYTF. The CDR3 nucleotides are TGTGCCAGCAGCTTAGTGCAGGGGTCTAACTATGGCTACACCTTC. Full variable domain (outside the CDR3, taken from reference TRBV7-2 and TRBJ1-2): GAGVSQSPSNKVTEKGKDVELRCDPISGHTALYWYRQSLGQGLEFLIYFQGNSAPDKSGLPSDRFSAERTGGSVSTLTIQRTQQEDSAVYLCASSLVQGSNYGYTFGSGTRLTVV.

This clone appeared a few times. This rearrangement joins TRBV5-4 to TRBJ2-1; the D gene is possibly TRBD1 (5 bases). The V and J ends lost 9 bases and 6 bases respectively, with 16 bases between them. The CDR3 extends over 13 amino acids. The germline V gene encodes CDR1 SGHNT and CDR2 YYREEE (reference sequence). The CDR3 nucleotides read TGTGCCACCAAGGGCCAAGGGGTCAATGAGCAGTTCTTC. Protein: CATKGQGVNEQFF.

The chain is built from TRBV28 and TRBJ2-4; TRBD2 agrees at 14 bases. The CDR3 consists of 18 residues. Germline CDR1 and CDR2: MDHEN and SYDVKM. Trimming at V came to 6 bases and at J to 0 bases, leaving 7 bases not matched to a gene. The CDR3 nucleotides read TGTGCCAGCAGACCGGGACTAGCGGGGGTGTTAGCCAAAAACATTCAGTACTTC. Its translation is CASRPGLAGVLAKNIQYF.

V and J are TRBV29-1 and TRBJ2-6; D unresolved. The CDR3 is 15 amino acids. Trimming pared 3 bases from V and 0 bases from J, leaving 9 bases between. CDR1 is SQVTM, CDR2 ANQGSEA, per germline. CDR3 in DNA: TGCAGCGTTGATGGCAGCGACTCTGGGGCCAACGTCCTGACTTTC. Translation gives CSVDGSDSGANVLTF.

The chain joins TRBV6-5 to TRBJ1-2; no firm D call. The CDR3 runs 11 residues. CDR1 MNHEY and CDR2 SVGAGI come from the germline V gene. CDR3 DNA sequence: TGTGTCACGCGGGAGGGAGGCGGCTACACCTTC. It translates to CVTREGGGYTF.

CDR3 sequence (DNA): TGCGCCAGCAGCTTGGTCTCGGGATTCTCCTACGAGCAGTACTTC. Translated, it gives CASSLVSGFSYEQYF. The genes are TRBV5-1 and TRBJ2-7; D might be TRBD2 (5 bases). Germline CDR1 reads SGHRS; CDR2 reads YFSETQ. The CDR3 extends over 15 amino acids. V was cut by 0 bases and J by 0 bases, with 10 bases left in between.

Remarks on this clone: Its ends do not fully match the called genes, so a read error is possible. The chain is built from TRBV7-9 and TRBJ2-7, with 7 nucleotides matching TRBD1. The V gene's germline CDR1 is SEHNR and CDR2 FQNEAQ (reference sequence). CDR3 length equals 13 residues. The CDR3 sequence: CATKRQGTDEQYF. CDR3 nucleotide sequence: TGTGCCACGAAAAGACAGGGTACCGACGAGCAGTACTTT.

This clone was detected a few times. The chain has TRBV19 and TRBJ2-1; the match to TRBD2 covers 14 bases. CDR1 LNHDA and CDR2 SQIVND come from the germline V gene (reference sequence). The CDR3 runs 17 residues. The trim removed 5 bases at V and 8 bases at J, leaving 11 bases unmatched. CDR3 in amino acids: CASSVGTSGGLGYEQFF. CDR3 in DNA: TGTGCCAGTAGTGTCGGGACTAGCGGGGGCCTAGGGTATGAGCAGTTCTTC.